Sequencing of this T cell receptor beta chain was carried out in a study of cytomegalovirus exposure and HLA in healthy donors. Findings and limits, study-wide: A later analysis reportedly found that, within productive TCRs, an Asian-associated ancestry cluster had fewer N-insertions than the mean observed across the roughly 730 donors. Later analysis identified about 17,000 TCR beta sequences associated with HLA alleles, using a false discovery rate threshold of 0.05.

The PCR ran on 60 Vbeta and 13 Jbeta primers. The method was immunoSEQ multiplex PCR; TCRdb's version includes in-frame clones alone and lacks a portion of them. This sample has about 200,000 clones, with approximately 78% found just once. The length of the CDR3 is 15 residues. The germline V gene has CDR1 SGHRS and CDR2 YFSETQ. The trim removed 0 bases at V and 4 bases at J, leaving 1 base unmatched. Notes on this clone: Its cognate antigen is unknown. This specimen includes other DNA sequences encoding the same CDR3.

The rearrangement uses TRBV5-1 and TRBJ2-1, with 10 bases identical to TRBD1. This receptor was obtained from a woman between 45 and 65 years old in good health and CMV-seropositive. Specimen: PBMCs. This chain's CDR3 is CASSLGTGGYNEQFF. DNA for the CDR3: TGCGCCAGCAGCTTGGGGACAGGGGGTTACAATGAGCAGTTCTTC.